This entry lists 19 T cell receptor beta chains sequenced from one sample in a study of cytomegalovirus exposure and HLA in healthy donors. PCR primers comprised 60 Vbeta and 13 Jbeta primers. Only in-frame clones appear in the TCRdb table, and some are missing; sequencing was by immunoSEQ multiplex PCR. The table records about 180,000 clones, about 79% of them present only once. What was sequenced was PBMCs. These receptors originate from a man between 18 and 35 years old in good health and CMV-seronegative.

The chain carries TRBV11-2 and TRBJ1-5, with TRBD1 matching over 8 bases. V shed 5 bases, J shed 4 bases, and the junction held 10 bases outside the gene matches. The CDR3 contains 16 residues. Per the germline V gene, CDR1 is SGHAT and CDR2 is FQNNGV. In DNA form, the CDR3 reads TGTGCCAGCAGCCCCGGGCGGACAGGGAGAAATCAGCCCCAGCATTTT. Its protein is CASSPGRTGRNQPQHF.

The rearrangement uses TRBV29-1 and TRBJ2-3; 12 bases align to TRBD1. The germline CDR1 and CDR2 sequences are SQVTM and ANQGSEA. V was clipped by 3 bases and J by 5 bases; unmatched bases: 6. CDR3 size: 15 residues. In DNA, the CDR3 is TGCAGCGTTGAGCGGGACAGGGGGCTTCGAGATACGCAGTATTTT. As protein: CSVERDRGLRDTQYF.

This chain connects TRBV28 to TRBJ2-2; D might be TRBD2 (7 bases). Germline V gene data show CDR1 as MDHEN and CDR2 as SYDVKM. V gave up 7 bases and J gave up 4 bases, with 13 bases separating them. The CDR3 extends over 14 amino acids. This chain's CDR3 is CASMRGGGTGELFF. The CDR3 DNA sequence: TGTGCCAGCATGAGGGGGGGAGGCACCGGGGAGCTGTTTTTT.

The chain employs TRBV2 and TRBJ1-1; 8 bases agree with TRBD1. The CDR3 consists of 14 residues. The V gene's germline CDR1 is SNHLY and CDR2 FYNNEI. Trimming at V came to 6 bases and at J to 4 bases, leaving 7 bases not matched to a gene. CDR3 region: CASRVQGEGTEAFF. The CDR3 DNA reads as TGTGCCAGCAGAGTACAGGGGGAAGGCACTGAAGCTTTCTTT.

The gene calls are TRBV27 and TRBJ1-1; D is unclear. Germline-derived CDR1 and CDR2 are MNHEY and SMNVEV (reference sequence). The CDR3 is made up of 15 amino acids. DNA of the CDR3: TGTGGGGCGGGAGTGGGGAGGTCGGTGGAAACTGAAGCTTTCTTT. The encoded protein is CGAGVGRSVETEAFF.

The table lists this clone with a few counts. The J gene is TRBJ1-2, the V gene TRBV6-5; D perhaps matches TRBD1 (5 bases). Trimming pared 0 bases from V and 7 bases from J, leaving 12 bases between. This CDR3 has 14 residues. The germline gives CDR1 MNHEY, CDR2 SVGAGI. In DNA form, the CDR3 reads TGTGCCAGCAGTTACTCGGGGGGACCTACTGGCTACACCTTC. This encodes CASSYSGGPTGYTF.

The rearrangement links TRBV28 to TRBJ1-2; no firm D call. The length of the CDR3 is 16 residues. The germline CDR1 and CDR2 sequences are MDHEN and SYDVKM. V was pared by 4 bases and J by 8 bases, with 23 bases between. The CDR3 spells CASSSKKSGTPGGYTF. The CDR3 bases are TGTGCCAGCAGTTCGAAAAAATCAGGAACACCTGGGGGCTACACCTTC.

This clone is a singleton in its sample. The CDR3 bases are TGTGCCAGCTCACCACAGGGGGCGGCGGATGGCTACACCTTC. Protein product: CASSPQGAADGYTF. This chain joins TRBV18 and TRBJ1-2; 7 bases are a match to TRBD1. V lost 1 base, J lost 6 bases, and 5 bases stayed unmatched. The CDR3 consists of 14 residues. Germline CDR1 KGHSH, CDR2 LQKENI.

This rearrangement joins TRBV6-5 to TRBJ1-6; 8 positions agree with TRBD1. CDR1 is MNHEY and CDR2 is SVGAGI in the germline V gene. The junction had 1 base not matched to a gene; V was cut back by 0 bases and J by 6 bases. The CDR3 contains 15 residues. CDR3 nucleotide sequence: TGTGCCAGCAGTTACTCGACAGGGGTTAATTCACCCCTCCACTTT. This encodes CASSYSTGVNSPLHF.

The count of this clone is one. The V gene is TRBV5-1, the J gene TRBJ1-5; 7 bases agree with TRBD1. The V gene end was trimmed by 4 bases and the J gene end by 8 bases; junction bases not matched to a gene: 12. This CDR3 is built from 15 residues. Germline CDR1 is SGHRS and CDR2 is YFSETQ. The CDR3 bases are TGCGCCAGCAGCACCGGGACAGCGTCGTCGGAGCCCCAGCATTTT. This codes for CASSTGTASSEPQHF.

This chain connects TRBV15 to TRBJ2-7; D is uncertain. The CDR3 covers 13 residues. Germline CDR1 is LNHNV and CDR2 is YYDKDF (reference sequence). Trimming left V 0 bases short and J 6 bases short, with 9 bases between. Written as DNA, the CDR3 is TGTGCCACCAGCAGAGATTTACAGAGCGAGCAGTACTTC. It translates to CATSRDLQSEQYF.

This chain's CDR3 is CASSETQGQLLYGYTF. The DNA of the CDR3 is TGTGCCAGCAGTGAAACCCAAGGACAGCTCCTCTATGGCTACACCTTC. This chain joins TRBV6-1 and TRBJ1-2, with D possibly TRBD1 on 6 matching bases. CDR1 is MNHNS, CDR2 SASEGT, per germline. V lost 2 bases and J lost 4, with 17 bases in between. The CDR3 has 16 amino acids.

This clone was recorded a few times. The J gene is TRBJ1-5, the V gene TRBV10-1; weak D call: TRBD1 (6 bases). The CDR3 sequence is 16 residues long. V gave up 6 bases and J gave up 7 bases, with 22 bases separating them. Per the germline V gene, CDR1 is WNHNN and CDR2 is SYGVQD (reference sequence). CDR3 sequence reads: CASRKRDTCFKQPQHF. CDR3 bases: TGCGCCAGCAGGAAGAGGGACACCTGTTTTAAGCAGCCCCAGCATTTT.

This sequence joins TRBV19 and TRBJ1-5, with TRBD1 identical over 9 bases. The trim removed 5 bases at V and 7 bases at J, leaving 6 bases unmatched. CDR1 LNHDA and CDR2 SQIVND come from the germline V gene (reference sequence). The CDR3 has 14 residues. The CDR3 loop reads CASSRGQGNQPQHF. DNA of the CDR3: TGTGCCAGTAGTCGCGGACAGGGGAACCAGCCCCAGCATTTT.

The V gene is TRBV30, the J gene TRBJ2-1; 8 bases line up with TRBD2. From germline, CDR1 is GTSNPN and CDR2 SVGIG (reference sequence). The CDR3 consists of 15 residues. V dropped 0 bases and J dropped 2; count of bases not matched to a gene: 3. CDR3 amino acids: CAWSVGGRTYNEQFF. CDR3 nucleotides: TGTGCCTGGAGTGTCGGCGGGAGGACCTACAATGAGCAGTTCTTC.

This chain connects TRBV18 to TRBJ1-5; TRBD1 agrees at 7 bases. Germline assignment: CDR1 KGHSH and CDR2 LQKENI. Unmatched junction bases numbered 6, after V lost 3 bases and J lost 10 bases. The CDR3 consists of 13 residues. In DNA, the CDR3 is TGTGCCAGCTCACCTAAAGACAGGGCACCCCAGCATTTT. Its protein product is CASSPKDRAPQHF.

J is TRBJ1-4 and V is TRBV30, with TRBD1 matching over 7 bases. V shed 2 bases and J 6 bases; nucleotides not matched to a gene: 6. CDR1 and CDR2 from the germline V gene are GTSNPN and SVGIG (reference sequence). This CDR3 contains 14 residues. CDR3: CAWSRGRGYEKLFF. The DNA of the CDR3 is TGTGCCTGGAGTCGGGGCAGGGGGTATGAAAAACTGTTTTTT.

V is TRBV6-6 and J is TRBJ1-3; D remains ambiguous. V lost 6 bases and J lost 0, with 9 bases in between. The CDR3 spans 14 residues. The germline V gene encodes CDR1 MNHNY and CDR2 SVGAGI (reference sequence). The CDR3 loop is CASSPRSSGNTIYF. CDR3 in DNA: TGTGCCAGCAGCCCGAGGAGCTCTGGAAACACCATATATTTT.

The rearrangement joins TRBV4-1 to TRBJ2-1, with TRBD2 matching over 8 bases. Trimming at V came to 1 base and at J to 5 bases, leaving 7 bases not matched to a gene. The CDR3 runs 16 residues. Germline lookup yields CDR1 MGHRA and CDR2 YSYEKL. The CDR3 DNA reads as TGCGCCAGCAGCCAAGTACAGCGGGAGTTGGACAATGAGCAGTTCTTC. Amino acid sequence: CASSQVQRELDNEQFF.